This T cell receptor beta chain is from a study of a mutant IDH1 vaccine in newly diagnosed glioma. Study details: Standard pretreatment was either radiotherapy, temozolomide, or, for most, radiochemotherapy with temozolomide. Study-level results: Of all patients, around 93% showed vaccine-induced immune responses.

V lost 0 bases to trimming and J lost 0 bases, with 6 bases between them. The CDR3 is 15 amino acids. Germline values: CDR1 MNHEY, CDR2 SVGAGI. As to time point: baseline, week 1 (first vaccination visit). Treatment in this sample: pre-vaccination baseline after standard-of-care therapy. New WHO grade 3 or 4 IDH1-mutant, ATRX-lost astrocytomas were present in all donors. Points on this clone: Its antigen is undetermined.

Profiled with immunoSEQ multiplex PCR; TCRdb holds only in-frame clones, not every one. In the table there are 75,000 to 100,000 clones, 70% to 90% of which are singletons. The V gene is TRBV6-5, the J gene TRBJ1-3; D is perhaps TRBD1 (5 bases). The receptor comes from a woman aged 45-60 years with glioma. The material was PBMCs, obtained from a glioma patient treated with radiotherapy, temozolomide or both. CDR3 nucleotide sequence: TGTGCCAGCAGTTACTCGGGACTCTCTGGAAACACCATATATTTT. Its protein is CASSYSGLSGNTIYF.